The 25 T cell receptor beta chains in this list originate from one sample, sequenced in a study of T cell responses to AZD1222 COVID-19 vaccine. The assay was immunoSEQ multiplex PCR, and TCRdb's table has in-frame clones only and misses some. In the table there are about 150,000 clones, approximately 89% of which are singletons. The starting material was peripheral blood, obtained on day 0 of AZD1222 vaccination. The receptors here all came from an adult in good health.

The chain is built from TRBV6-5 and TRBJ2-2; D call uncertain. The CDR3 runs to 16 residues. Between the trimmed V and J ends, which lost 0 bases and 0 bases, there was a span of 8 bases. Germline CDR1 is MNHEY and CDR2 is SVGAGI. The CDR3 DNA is TGTGCCAGCAGTTACTCAAGGAGTTCGAACACCGGGGAGCTGTTTTTT. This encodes CASSYSRSSNTGELFF.

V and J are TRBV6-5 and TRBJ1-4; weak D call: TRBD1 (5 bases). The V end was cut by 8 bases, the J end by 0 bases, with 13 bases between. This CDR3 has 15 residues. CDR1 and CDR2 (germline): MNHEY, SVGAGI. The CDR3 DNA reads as TGTGCCAGCTCGACAGAACCAGCAACTAATGAAAAACTGTTTTTT. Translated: CASSTEPATNEKLFF.

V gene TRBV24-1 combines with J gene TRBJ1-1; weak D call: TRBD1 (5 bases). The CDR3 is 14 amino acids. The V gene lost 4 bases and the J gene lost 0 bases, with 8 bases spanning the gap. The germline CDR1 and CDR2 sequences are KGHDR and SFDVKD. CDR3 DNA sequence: TGTGCCACCAGTGACGGGACGGTGAACACTGAAGCTTTCTTT. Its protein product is CATSDGTVNTEAFF.

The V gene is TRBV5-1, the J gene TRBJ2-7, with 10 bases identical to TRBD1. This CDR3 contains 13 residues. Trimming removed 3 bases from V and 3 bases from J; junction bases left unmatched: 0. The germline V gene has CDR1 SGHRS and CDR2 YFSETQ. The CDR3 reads CASSWDRGYEQYF. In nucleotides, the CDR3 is TGCGCCAGCAGCTGGGACAGGGGCTACGAGCAGTACTTC.

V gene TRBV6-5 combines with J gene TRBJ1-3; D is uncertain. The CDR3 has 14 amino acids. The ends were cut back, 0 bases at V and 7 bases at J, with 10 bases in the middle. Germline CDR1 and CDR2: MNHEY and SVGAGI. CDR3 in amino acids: CASSYSVPSNTIYF. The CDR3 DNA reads TGTGCCAGCAGTTACTCGGTTCCTAGTAACACCATATATTTT.

In DNA form, the CDR3 reads TGTGCCAGCAGTGAGGCGGACACACGTTCACCCCTCCACTTT. Protein sequence: CASSEADTRSPLHF. This chain links TRBV2 with TRBJ1-6, with D possibly being TRBD1 (5 bases). The CDR3 is 14 residues long. Trimming left V 3 bases short and J 9 bases short, with 12 bases between. CDR1 and CDR2 (germline): SNHLY, FYNNEI.

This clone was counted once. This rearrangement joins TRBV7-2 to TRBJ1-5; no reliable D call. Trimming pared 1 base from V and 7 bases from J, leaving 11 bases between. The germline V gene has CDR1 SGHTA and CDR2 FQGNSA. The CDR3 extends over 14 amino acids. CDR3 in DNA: TGTGCCAGCAGCTTAGGACCAACGAGGCAGCCCCAGCATTTT. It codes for CASSLGPTRQPQHF.

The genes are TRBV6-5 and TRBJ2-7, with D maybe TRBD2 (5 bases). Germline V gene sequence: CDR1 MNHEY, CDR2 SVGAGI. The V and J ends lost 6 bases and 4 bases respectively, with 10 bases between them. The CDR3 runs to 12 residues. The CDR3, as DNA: TGTGCCAGCAGCGGGGTGAGATACGAGCAGTACTTC. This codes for CASSGVRYEQYF.

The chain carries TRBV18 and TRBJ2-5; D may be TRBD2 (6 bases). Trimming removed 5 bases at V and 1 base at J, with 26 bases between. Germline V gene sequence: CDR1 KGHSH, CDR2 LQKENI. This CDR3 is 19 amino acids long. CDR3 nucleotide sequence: TGTGCCAGCTCAAGCACCCCCCAGGTGTGGGGGGTGGGCCAAGAGACCCAGTACTTC. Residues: CASSSTPQVWGVGQETQYF.

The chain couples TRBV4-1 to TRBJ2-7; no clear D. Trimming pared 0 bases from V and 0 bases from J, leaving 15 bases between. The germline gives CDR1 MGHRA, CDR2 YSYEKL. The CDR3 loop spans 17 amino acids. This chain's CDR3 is CASSQELQLKSSYEQYF. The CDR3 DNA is TGCGCCAGCAGCCAAGAATTACAACTAAAGAGCTCCTACGAGCAGTACTTC.

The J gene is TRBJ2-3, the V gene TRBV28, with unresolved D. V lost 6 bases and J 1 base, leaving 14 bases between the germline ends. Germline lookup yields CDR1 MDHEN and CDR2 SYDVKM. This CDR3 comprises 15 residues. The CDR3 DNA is TGTGCCAGCAGCTCCCTTCCTAGGGGCACAGATACGCAGTATTTT. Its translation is CASSSLPRGTDTQYF.

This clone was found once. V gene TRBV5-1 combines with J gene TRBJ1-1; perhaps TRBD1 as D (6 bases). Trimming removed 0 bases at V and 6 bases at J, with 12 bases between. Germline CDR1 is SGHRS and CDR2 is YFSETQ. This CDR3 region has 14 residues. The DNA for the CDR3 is TGCGCCAGCAGCTTGGAGGGGGGATTAGCTGAAGCTTTCTTT. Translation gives CASSLEGGLAEAFF.

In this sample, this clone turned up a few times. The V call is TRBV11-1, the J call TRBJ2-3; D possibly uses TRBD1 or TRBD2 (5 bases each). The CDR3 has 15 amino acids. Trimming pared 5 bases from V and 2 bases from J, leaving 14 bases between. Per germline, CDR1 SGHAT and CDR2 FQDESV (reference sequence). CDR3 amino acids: CASSSRDRSTDTQYF. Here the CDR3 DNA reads TGTGCCAGCAGCAGCCGGGACCGTTCCACAGATACGCAGTATTTT.

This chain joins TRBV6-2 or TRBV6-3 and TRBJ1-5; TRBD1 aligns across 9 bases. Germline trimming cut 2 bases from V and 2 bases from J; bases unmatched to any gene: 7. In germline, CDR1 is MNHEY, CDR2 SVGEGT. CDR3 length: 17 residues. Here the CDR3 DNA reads TGTGCCAGCAGTTACCGAGGACAGGGGACGGGCAATCAGCCCCAGCATTTT. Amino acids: CASSYRGQGTGNQPQHF.

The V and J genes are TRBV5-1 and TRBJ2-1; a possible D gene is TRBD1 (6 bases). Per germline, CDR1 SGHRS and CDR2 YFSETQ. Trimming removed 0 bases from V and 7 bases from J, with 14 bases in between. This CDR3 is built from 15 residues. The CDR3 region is CASSLGRRGRNEQFF. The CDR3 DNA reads TGCGCCAGCAGCTTGGGGCGCAGGGGACGGAATGAGCAGTTCTTC.

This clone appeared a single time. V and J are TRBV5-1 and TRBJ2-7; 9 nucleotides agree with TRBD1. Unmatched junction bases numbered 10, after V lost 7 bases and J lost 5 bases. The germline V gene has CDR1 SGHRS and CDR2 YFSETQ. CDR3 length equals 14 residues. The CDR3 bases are TGCGCCAGCGCCCCCGGAGGACAGGGGAACGAGCAGTACTTC. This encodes CASAPGGQGNEQYF.

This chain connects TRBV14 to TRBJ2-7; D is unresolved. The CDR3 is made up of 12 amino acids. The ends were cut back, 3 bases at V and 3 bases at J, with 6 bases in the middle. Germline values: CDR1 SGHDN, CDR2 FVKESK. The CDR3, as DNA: TGTGCCAGCAGCCAGGGTTACTACGAGCAGTACTTC. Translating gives CASSQGYYEQYF.

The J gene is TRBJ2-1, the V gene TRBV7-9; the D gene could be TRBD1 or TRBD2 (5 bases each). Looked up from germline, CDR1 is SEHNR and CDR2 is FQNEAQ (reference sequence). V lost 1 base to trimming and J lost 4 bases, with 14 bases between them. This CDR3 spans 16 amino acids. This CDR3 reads CASSLGTRGGYNEQFF. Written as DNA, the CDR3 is TGTGCCAGCAGCTTAGGGACGAGGGGCGGTTACAATGAGCAGTTCTTC.

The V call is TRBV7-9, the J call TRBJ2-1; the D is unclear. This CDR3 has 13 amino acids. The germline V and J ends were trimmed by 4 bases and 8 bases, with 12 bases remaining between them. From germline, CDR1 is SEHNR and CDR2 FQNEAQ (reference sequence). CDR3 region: CASSSQSPHEQFF. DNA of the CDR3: TGTGCCAGCAGCTCCCAAAGCCCCCATGAGCAGTTCTTC.

The CDR3 coding sequence is TGTGCCAGCAGCTTAGTCAGGGCCTCTGGAAACACCATATATTTT. Its protein is CASSLVRASGNTIYF. The gene calls are TRBV7-2 and TRBJ1-3, with D possibly TRBD1 on 5 matching bases. Germline V CDR1 and CDR2: SGHTA, FQGNSA. The CDR3 totals 15 residues. Trimming pared 1 base from V and 0 bases from J, leaving 7 bases between.

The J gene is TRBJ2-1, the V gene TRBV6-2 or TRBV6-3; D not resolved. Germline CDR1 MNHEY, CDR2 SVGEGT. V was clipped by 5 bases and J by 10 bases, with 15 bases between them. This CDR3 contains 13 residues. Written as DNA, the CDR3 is TGTGCCAGCAGTATTATCGAGGCGAGGGAGCAGTTCTTC. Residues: CASSIIEAREQFF.

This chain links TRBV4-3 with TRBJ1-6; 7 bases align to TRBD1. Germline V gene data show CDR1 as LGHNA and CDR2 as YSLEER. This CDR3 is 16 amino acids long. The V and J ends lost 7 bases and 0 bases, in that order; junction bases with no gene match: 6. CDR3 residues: CASNRDRVSYNSPLHF. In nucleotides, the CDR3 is TGCGCCAGCAACCGAGACAGGGTCTCCTATAATTCACCCCTCCACTTT.

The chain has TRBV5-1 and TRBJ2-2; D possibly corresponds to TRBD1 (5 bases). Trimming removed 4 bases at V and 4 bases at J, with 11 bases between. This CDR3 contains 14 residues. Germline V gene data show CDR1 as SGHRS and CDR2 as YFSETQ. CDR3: CASSLGASTGELFF. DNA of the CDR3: TGCGCCAGCAGCCTTGGGGCATCCACCGGGGAGCTGTTTTTT.

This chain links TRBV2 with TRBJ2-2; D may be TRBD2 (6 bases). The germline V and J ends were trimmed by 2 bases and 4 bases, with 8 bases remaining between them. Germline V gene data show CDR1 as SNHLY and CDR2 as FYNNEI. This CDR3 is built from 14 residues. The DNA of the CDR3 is TGTGCCAGCAGTGAAAGGACTACCACCGGGGAGCTGTTTTTT. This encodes CASSERTTTGELFF.

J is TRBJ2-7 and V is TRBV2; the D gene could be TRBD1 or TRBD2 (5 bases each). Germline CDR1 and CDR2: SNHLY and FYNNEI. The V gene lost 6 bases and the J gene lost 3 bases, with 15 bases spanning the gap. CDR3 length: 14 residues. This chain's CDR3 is CASRADGAGYEQYF. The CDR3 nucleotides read TGTGCCAGCAGGGCCGATGGGGCGGGCTACGAGCAGTACTTC. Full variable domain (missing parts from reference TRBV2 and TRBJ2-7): EPEVTQTPSHQVTQMGQEVILRCVPISNHLYFYWYRQILGQKVEFLVSFYNNEISEKSEIFDDQFSVERPDGSNFTLKIRSTKLEDSAMYFCASRADGAGYEQYFGPGTRLTVT.